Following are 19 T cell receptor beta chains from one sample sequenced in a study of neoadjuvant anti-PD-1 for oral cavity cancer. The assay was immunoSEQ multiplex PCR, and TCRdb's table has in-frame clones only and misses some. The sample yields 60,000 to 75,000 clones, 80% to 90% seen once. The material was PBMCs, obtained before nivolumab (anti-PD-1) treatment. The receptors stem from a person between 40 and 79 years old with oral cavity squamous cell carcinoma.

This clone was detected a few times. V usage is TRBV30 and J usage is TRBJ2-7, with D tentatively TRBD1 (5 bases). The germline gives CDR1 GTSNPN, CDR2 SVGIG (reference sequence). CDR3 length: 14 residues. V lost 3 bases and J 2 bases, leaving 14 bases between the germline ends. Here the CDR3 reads CAWRAGWGTYEQYF. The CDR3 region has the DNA TGTGCCTGGAGGGCCGGTTGGGGCACCTACGAGCAGTACTTC.

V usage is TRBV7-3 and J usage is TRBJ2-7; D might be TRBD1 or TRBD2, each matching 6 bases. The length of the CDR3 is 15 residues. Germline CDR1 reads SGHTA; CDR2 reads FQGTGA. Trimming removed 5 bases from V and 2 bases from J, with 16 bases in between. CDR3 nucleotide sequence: TGTGCCAGCAGCCCAGGGACGGGGGCCCCCTACGAGCAGTACTTC. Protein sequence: CASSPGTGAPYEQYF.

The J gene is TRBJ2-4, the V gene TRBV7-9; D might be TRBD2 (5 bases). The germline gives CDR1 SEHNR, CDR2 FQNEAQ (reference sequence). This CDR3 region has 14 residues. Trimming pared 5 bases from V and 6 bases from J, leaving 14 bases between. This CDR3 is CASSSLKEGNIQYF. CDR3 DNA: TGTGCCAGCAGCAGTTTAAAAGAGGGAAACATTCAGTACTTC.

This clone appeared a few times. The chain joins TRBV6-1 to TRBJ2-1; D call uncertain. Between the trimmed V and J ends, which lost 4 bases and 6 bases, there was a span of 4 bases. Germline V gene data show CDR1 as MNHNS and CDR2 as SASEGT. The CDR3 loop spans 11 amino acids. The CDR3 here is CASSAPNEQFF. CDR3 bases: TGTGCCAGCAGTGCACCCAATGAGCAGTTCTTC.

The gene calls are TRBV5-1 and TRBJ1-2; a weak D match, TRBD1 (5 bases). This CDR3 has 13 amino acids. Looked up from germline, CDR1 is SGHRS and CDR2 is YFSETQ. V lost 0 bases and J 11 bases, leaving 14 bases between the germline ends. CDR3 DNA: TGCGCCAGCAGCTTGGGGCAGGGTATTGGGTACACCTTC. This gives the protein CASSLGQGIGYTF.

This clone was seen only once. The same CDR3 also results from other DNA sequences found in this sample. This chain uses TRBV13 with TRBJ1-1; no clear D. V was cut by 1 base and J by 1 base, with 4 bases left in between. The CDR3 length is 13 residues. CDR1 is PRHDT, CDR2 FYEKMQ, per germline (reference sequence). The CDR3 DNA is TGTGCCAGCAGCTTAGTGGCGAACACTGAAGCTTTCTTT. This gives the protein CASSLVANTEAFF. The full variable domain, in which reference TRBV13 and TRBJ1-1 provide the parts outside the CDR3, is AAGVIQSPRHLIKEKRETATLKCYPIPRHDTVYWYQQGPGQDPQFLISFYEKMQSDKGSIPDRFSAQQFSDYHSELNMSSLELGDSALYFCASSLVANTEAFFGQGTRLTVV.

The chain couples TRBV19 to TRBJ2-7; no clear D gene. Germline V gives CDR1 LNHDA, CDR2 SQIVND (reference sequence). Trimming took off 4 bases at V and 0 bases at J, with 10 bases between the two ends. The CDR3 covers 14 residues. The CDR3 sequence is CASSKQSTSYEQYF. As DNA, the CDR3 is TGTGCCAGTAGTAAACAGAGTACCTCCTACGAGCAGTACTTC. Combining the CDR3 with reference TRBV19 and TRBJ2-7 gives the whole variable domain DGGITQSPKYLFRKEGQNVTLSCEQNLNHDAMYWYRQDPGQGLRLIYYSQIVNDFQKGDIAEGYSVSREKKESFPLTVTSAQKNPTAFYLCASSKQSTSYEQYFGPGTRLTVT.

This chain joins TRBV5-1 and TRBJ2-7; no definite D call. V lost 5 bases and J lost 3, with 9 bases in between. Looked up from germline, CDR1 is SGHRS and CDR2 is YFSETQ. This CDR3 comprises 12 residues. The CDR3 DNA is TGCGCCAGCAGGGACGAGCTCTACGAGCAGTACTTC. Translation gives CASRDELYEQYF.

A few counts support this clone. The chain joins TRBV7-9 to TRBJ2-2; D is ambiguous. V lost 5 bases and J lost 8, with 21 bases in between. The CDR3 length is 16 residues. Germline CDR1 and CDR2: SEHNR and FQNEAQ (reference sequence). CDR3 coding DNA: TGTGCCAGCAGCCGCCCCCCGGGCCAGCTAACGGGGGAGCTGTTTTTT. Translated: CASSRPPGQLTGELFF.

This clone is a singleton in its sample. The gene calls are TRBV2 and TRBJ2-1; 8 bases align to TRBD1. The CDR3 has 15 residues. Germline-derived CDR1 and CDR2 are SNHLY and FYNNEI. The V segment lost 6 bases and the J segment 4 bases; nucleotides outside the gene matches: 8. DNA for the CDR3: TGTGCCAGCAGACCCCGGACAGGGTTGTACAATGAGCAGTTCTTC. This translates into CASRPRTGLYNEQFF.

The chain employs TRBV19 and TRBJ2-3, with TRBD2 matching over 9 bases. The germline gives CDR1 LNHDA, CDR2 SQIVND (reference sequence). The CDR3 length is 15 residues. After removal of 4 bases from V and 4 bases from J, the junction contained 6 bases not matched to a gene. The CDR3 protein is CASSTPRTSADTQYF. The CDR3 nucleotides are TGTGCCAGTAGTACCCCTCGGACTAGCGCAGATACGCAGTATTTT. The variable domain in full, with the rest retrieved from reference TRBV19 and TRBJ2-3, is DGGITQSPKYLFRKEGQNVTLSCEQNLNHDAMYWYRQDPGQGLRLIYYSQIVNDFQKGDIAEGYSVSREKKESFPLTVTSAQKNPTAFYLCASSTPRTSADTQYFGPGTRLTVL.

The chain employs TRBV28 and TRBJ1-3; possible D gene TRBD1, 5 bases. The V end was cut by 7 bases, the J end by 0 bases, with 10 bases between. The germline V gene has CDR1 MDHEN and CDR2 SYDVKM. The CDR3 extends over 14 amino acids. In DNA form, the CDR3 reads TGTGCCAGCACCCCCGGGGGCTCTGGAAACACCATATATTTT. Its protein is CASTPGGSGNTIYF.

The CDR3 DNA reads as TGTGCCAGCAGCCCCCCCGGCCGGTCATTGGCTGACAATGAGCAGTTCTTC. The encoded protein is CASSPPGRSLADNEQFF. The V and J genes are TRBV11-3 and TRBJ2-1; no reliable D call. The length of the CDR3 is 17 residues. The germline CDR1 and CDR2 sequences are SGHNT and YENEEA. V lost 5 bases and J lost 5, with 22 bases in between.

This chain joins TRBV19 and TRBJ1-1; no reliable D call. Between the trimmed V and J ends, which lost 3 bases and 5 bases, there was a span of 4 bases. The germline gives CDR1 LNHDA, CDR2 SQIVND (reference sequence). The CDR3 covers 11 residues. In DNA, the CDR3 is TGTGCCAGTAGTATCACTACTGAAGCTTTCTTT. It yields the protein CASSITTEAFF. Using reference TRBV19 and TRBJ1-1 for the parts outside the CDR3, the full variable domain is DGGITQSPKYLFRKEGQNVTLSCEQNLNHDAMYWYRQDPGQGLRLIYYSQIVNDFQKGDIAEGYSVSREKKESFPLTVTSAQKNPTAFYLCASSITTEAFFGQGTRLTVV.

CDR3 coding DNA: TGCGCCAGCAGCCAGGGGATGACACCGACGACAGATACGCAGTATTTT. Translation gives CASSQGMTPTTDTQYF. The V call is TRBV4-1, the J call TRBJ2-3, with unresolved D. V dropped 3 bases and J dropped 3 bases, with 16 bases sitting between them. CDR3 length: 16 amino acids. Germline V gene data show CDR1 as MGHRA and CDR2 as YSYEKL.

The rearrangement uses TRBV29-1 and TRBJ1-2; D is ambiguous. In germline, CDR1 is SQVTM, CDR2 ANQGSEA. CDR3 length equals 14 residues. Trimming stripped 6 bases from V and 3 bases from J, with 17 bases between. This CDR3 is CSVASRGPHYGYTF. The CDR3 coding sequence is TGCAGCGTGGCGTCGCGAGGGCCTCACTATGGCTACACCTTC.

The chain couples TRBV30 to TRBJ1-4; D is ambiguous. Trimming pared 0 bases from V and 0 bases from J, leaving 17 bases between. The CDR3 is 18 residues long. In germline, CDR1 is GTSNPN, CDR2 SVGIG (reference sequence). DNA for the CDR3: TGTGCCTGGAGTGTACGATTCAGGCGGCTTGCAACTAATGAAAAACTGTTTTTT. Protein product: CAWSVRFRRLATNEKLFF.

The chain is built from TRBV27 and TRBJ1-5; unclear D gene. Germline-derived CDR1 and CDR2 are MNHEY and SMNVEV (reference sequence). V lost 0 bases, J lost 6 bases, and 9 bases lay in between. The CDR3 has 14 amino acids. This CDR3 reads CASSLSSYSQPQHF. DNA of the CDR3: TGTGCCAGCAGTTTATCCTCCTATAGTCAGCCCCAGCATTTT.

The CDR3 DNA is TGTGCCACCTCCTCGTTGGGGGTCATCCTACGAGGCTACACCTTC. Its protein product is CATSSLGVILRGYTF. The gene calls are TRBV6-6 and TRBJ1-2; a weak D match, TRBD1 (5 bases). CDR3 length: 15 residues. CDR1 and CDR2 from the germline V gene are MNHNY and SVGAGI (reference sequence). Deletions cut 10 bases from V and 8 bases from J, with 26 bases between.